This paragraph covers one T cell receptor beta chain sequence. Germline assignment: CDR1 SGHVS and CDR2 FNYEAQ. CDR3 length: 13 residues. The V end lost 1 base, the J end lost 5 bases, and 6 bases lay between the germline ends. This sample is part of a study of T cell changes during pregnancy in multiple sclerosis. The protocol was immunoSEQ multiplex PCR, while the TCRdb copy is restricted to in-frame clones and leaves out a portion. The sample lists 90,000 or so clones, 85% to 95% occurring once. The chain joins TRBV7-6 to TRBJ2-1; no reliable D call. The TCR was taken from a female donor in good health, enrolled as a control in a pregnancy study. The sample in question was peripheral blood, obtained after pregnancy. The CDR3 is CASSLGLDNEQFF. DNA for the CDR3: TGTGCCAGCAGCTTAGGGCTGGACAATGAGCAGTTCTTC.